This T cell receptor beta chain was recorded in a study of Ad26.COV2.S vaccination and SARS-CoV-2 variants listed by TCRdb under 2021. Regarding the complete study: TCRbeta repertoire sequencing was used to assess the specificity and breadth of SARS-CoV-2-reactive T cell receptors after Ad26.COV2.S vaccination. A total of about 30 samples were included in the TCR-sequenced set, comprising roughly 19 Ad26.COV2.S vaccine recipients, 5 placebo recipients and 8 SARS-CoV-2 convalescent individuals. General conclusions and limits of the study: According to the authors, total T cell responses may have been underestimated by the TCR breadth and depth analyses. Spike-specific TCR breadth was higher in Ad26.COV2.S recipients than in placebo recipients (P = 0.0014). Non-spike TCR breadth was comparable between vaccine and placebo recipients, consistent with the vaccine containing only spike. After vaccination, spike-specific CD8+ and CD4+ T cell responses were reported to show substantial breadth.

Reading the label with the study, this specimen's time point is: individuals recovered from natural SARS-CoV-2 infection. CDR1 is given as WSHSY and CDR2 as SAAADI, both from the germline V gene. V drops 1 base and J drops 7 bases, leaving 32 bases in between. The CDR3 goes from the cysteine to the phenylalanine over 22 residues. The DNA shown is the 66-base CDR3, in frame from base 1. TCRbeta CDR3 regions were sequenced with the immunoSEQ Assay. After extraction, genomic DNA underwent amplification by bias-controlled multiplex PCR, followed by high-throughput sequencing. As for the original processing: To quantify the absolute abundance of every unique TCRbeta CDR3 region, sequences were collapsed and filtered. T cell fraction was estimated by normalizing TCRbeta template counts to usable DNA, with usable DNA measured through amplification of reference genes found in all nucleated cells. Repertoire TCRs were annotated as SARS-CoV-2-specific when V gene, CDR3 amino acid sequence and J gene were exactly matched to a known reactive TCR set. MIRA supplied the reference SARS-CoV-2 TCR set, which was filtered for enrichment in COVID-19-positive ImmuneCODE repertoires so that public or cross-reactive TCRs were removed. Using the MIRA antigens, annotated TCRs were further analysed by specific ORF or by position within an ORF. Depth was the summed frequency of annotated unique rearrangements, while breadth was defined as annotated unique rearrangements over total unique productive rearrangements. Two-sided Wilcoxon rank-sum tests were used to compare TCR breadth between groups. TCRdb took this table from immuneACCESS and kept in-frame rearrangements with V and J called. Such tables lack part of the clones; where checked against another copy, unresolved V genes explain under half of the gap, and the rest is unexplained. The DNA gave D and trimming, while V, J and clone size come from that table. The sample has approximately 400,000 clones on record, about 91% of them singletons. The top ten constitute 3% to 5% of the sample.

As concerns this clone: The antigen it recognizes is unknown. The record has no base qualities; no much larger clone is one base away.

Material: peripheral blood, obtained after recovery from COVID-19. The receptor was isolated from a human donor who had recovered from COVID-19. The V gene is TRBV10-2 and the J gene is TRBJ1-6; the D gene is perhaps TRBD1, on 6 matching bases. At the DNA level, the sequence is TGCGCCAGCAGTGAGTTGGAGGGGGGAACGGCCGGGTGGGGTCGGACCAATTCACCCCTCCACTTT. Its translation reads: CASSELEGGTAGWGRTNSPLHF.